The 9 T cell receptor beta chains in this list originate from one sample, sequenced in a study of cytomegalovirus exposure and HLA in healthy donors. The study ran its PCR with 60 Vbeta and 13 Jbeta primers. Assay: immunoSEQ multiplex PCR; the TCRdb copy retains only in-frame clones and omits some. The top ten clones hold around 2.2% of a sample with some 140,000 clones, over 70% of them seen once. The sequenced sample was PBMCs. The receptors shown here come from a man aged 25-45 years in good health and CMV-seronegative.

This clone appeared a few times. V gene TRBV5-4 combines with J gene TRBJ2-2; 12 bases line up with TRBD2. Trimming took 4 bases from V and 4 from J; bases not matched to a gene: 5. The CDR3 extends over 16 amino acids. Germline values: CDR1 SGHNT, CDR2 YYREEE (reference sequence). The CDR3 nucleotides read TGTGCCAGCAGCCCCCCGGGACTAGCGGGCACCGGGGAGCTGTTTTTT. Its translation is CASSPPGLAGTGELFF.

This clone has a handful of counts. The V and J genes are TRBV29-1 and TRBJ1-1, with D unclear. The CDR3 is made up of 11 amino acids. CDR1 and CDR2 (germline): SQVTM, ANQGSEA. The V gene lost 2 bases and the J gene lost 4 bases, with 5 bases spanning the gap. CDR3 sequence: CSVEWSTEAFF. The CDR3 bases are TGCAGCGTTGAATGGAGCACTGAAGCTTTCTTT.

The chain is built from TRBV2 and TRBJ2-5; unclear D gene. Germline loops: CDR1 SNHLY, CDR2 FYNNEI. The CDR3 sequence is 13 residues long. V gave up 8 bases and J gave up 2 bases, with 12 bases separating them. CDR3 nucleotide sequence: TGTGCCAGCGCCAAGGAGTTACAAGAGACCCAGTACTTC. Protein sequence: CASAKELQETQYF. The entire variable domain, with the rest obtained from reference TRBV2 and TRBJ2-5, is as follows: EPEVTQTPSHQVTQMGQEVILRCVPISNHLYFYWYRQILGQKVEFLVSFYNNEISEKSEIFDDQFSVERPDGSNFTLKIRSTKLEDSAMYFCASAKELQETQYFGPGTRLLVL.

This clone was picked up one time. The J gene is TRBJ2-5, the V gene TRBV19, with a weak D call TRBD1 (5 bases). This CDR3 comprises 13 residues. Germline CDR1 is LNHDA and CDR2 is SQIVND (reference sequence). The V and J ends lost 7 bases and 0 bases respectively, with 9 bases between them. The CDR3 DNA reads as TGTGCCAGTAAGGCAGGGAACCAAGAGACCCAGTACTTC. This translates into CASKAGNQETQYF.

This chain uses TRBV27 with TRBJ2-7; 10 bases are a match to TRBD2. V trimming: 0 bases; J trimming: 4 bases; junction bases outside the gene matches: 9. Germline loops: CDR1 MNHEY, CDR2 SMNVEV (reference sequence). The CDR3 has 17 residues. The CDR3 DNA follows: TGTGCCAGCAGTTTATCCATGGGGCTAGCGGGGGAATACGAGCAGTACTTC. This sequence encodes CASSLSMGLAGEYEQYF.

This clone was counted a single time. The V call is TRBV12-5, the J call TRBJ2-2; 9 bases map to TRBD2. V shed 0 bases and J 9 bases; nucleotides not matched to a gene: 8. The germline CDR1 and CDR2 sequences are LGHNT and FRNRAP. The CDR3 consists of 16 residues. CDR3 loop: CASGLVLAGETRELFF. CDR3 bases: TGTGCTAGTGGTTTGGTGTTAGCGGGAGAAACCCGGGAGCTGTTTTTT.

The chain links TRBV19 to TRBJ2-3; 13 bases agree with TRBD2. The CDR3 spans 15 residues. Per the germline V gene, CDR1 is LNHDA and CDR2 is SQIVND (reference sequence). V dropped 5 bases and J dropped 5; count of bases not matched to a gene: 4. The CDR3 nucleotides read TGTGCCAGTAGTTTGGGGACTAGCGGGATAGATACGCAGTATTTT. It encodes CASSLGTSGIDTQYF.

The chain links TRBV7-2 to TRBJ1-6; D not certain. V was shortened by 2 bases and J by 6 bases, with 8 bases between the two germline ends. The germline V gene has CDR1 SGHTA and CDR2 FQGNSA. CDR3 length equals 14 residues. The CDR3 DNA sequence: TGTGCCAGCAGCTTATTTGGGCTTAATTCACCCCTCCACTTT. It specifies CASSLFGLNSPLHF.

The chain links TRBV28 to TRBJ1-2, with 8 bases that match TRBD1. The V gene's germline CDR1 is MDHEN and CDR2 SYDVKM. CDR3 length: 12 residues. J lost 8 bases, V lost 9 bases, and 8 bases had no gene match. As DNA, the CDR3 is TGTGCCAGTACTTCAGGGGGCCTGGGCTACACCTTC. This sequence encodes CASTSGGLGYTF.